This paragraph covers one T cell receptor beta chain sequence. The target of this receptor is not known. No much larger clonotype is one base removed from it; base qualities were not supplied. Including the terminal cysteine and phenylalanine, the CDR3 comprises 13 residues. The CDR3 DNA has 39 bases and is translated from base 1. For this chain, trimming is 3 bases at the V end and 5 bases at the J end, and the number of junction bases without a gene match is 2. CDR1 and CDR2 are drawn from the germline V gene: SGHTA, FQGNSA. In the prospective study, participants were roughly 18 to 95 years old, resided in approximately 22 geographic areas of the United States, and were enrolled through a virtual design. Cohort assignment in the prospective study relied on participant-reported clinical history from a screening survey and a study questionnaire. Recovered participants in ImmuneRACE Cohort 3 were defined as having two consecutive negative NP/OP PCR tests, clearance from a healthcare professional, or resolution of symptoms. In the prospective study, mobile phlebotomists collected whole blood, serum and a nasopharyngeal or oropharyngeal swab from each participant. Additional blood draws and questionnaires over an approximately two-month period could optionally be provided by prospective study participants. Blood samples from the prospective study were shipped frozen or at room temperature prior to DNA extraction.

The immunoSEQ Assay, a bias-controlled multiplex PCR, was used to amplify TCRbeta CDR3 regions from genomic DNA. The authors processed their data as follows. Nucleated cell counts per sample were estimated from amplification of reference gene primers within the assay. To quantify the absolute abundance of each unique TCRbeta CDR3 rearrangement, sequence reads were collapsed and filtered. For each sample, productive Simpson clonality was calculated as the square root of Simpson's diversity index across productive rearrangements. Here the immuneACCESS table is served through TCRdb, limited to in-frame sequences with V and J called. Missing clones are a known gap in these copies; in checked studies unresolved V genes cover under half, and the rest lacks a known reason. The V and J calls and the clone size are those of that table, but D and trimming were determined from the DNA. This sample holds roughly 170,000 clones; roughly 85% were observed only once. The ten largest clones take up about a sixth of the sample.

The data are from a study of blood T cell repertoires in COVID-19 (dated by TCRdb to 2020 to 2022). At the level of the whole study: The collaborator samples originated in the United States, Italy and Spain and spanned the acute and convalescent phases of COVID-19. Deeply sampled blood TCRbeta repertoires from subjects exposed to, actively infected with, or recovered from COVID-19 were included in the dataset. The material from the prospective study consisted of cDNA or gDNA derived from T cells, B-cell-depleted T cells, or PBMCs. Nearly every sample came with metadata listing a de-identified subject ID, COVID-19 status, age in years and sex. The repertoires were released in a freely available public database intended as a resource for research on the immune response to SARS-CoV-2. The samples were drawn from two sources: the first 160 participants of the ongoing ImmuneRACE study, and over 1,000 subjects contributed by 6 global collaborators. Where available, HLA class I and class II types were taken from metadata supplied by the sample provider and were not determined by assay-based typing.

What the study reported, not specific to this receptor: How much clinical and demographic metadata was included differed by source and by participant, and the metadata was provided uncurated.

The material sequenced was PBMCs or T cells enriched from blood (not recorded which). The receptor was isolated from a man in his 60s who had recovered from COVID-19. The chain employs TRBV7-2 and TRBJ1-1; 8 central bases correspond to TRBD1. The CDR3 region reads CASSLDRVTEAFF. In nucleotide form, the sequence is TGTGCCAGCAGCTTGGACAGGGTTACTGAAGCTTTCTTT.